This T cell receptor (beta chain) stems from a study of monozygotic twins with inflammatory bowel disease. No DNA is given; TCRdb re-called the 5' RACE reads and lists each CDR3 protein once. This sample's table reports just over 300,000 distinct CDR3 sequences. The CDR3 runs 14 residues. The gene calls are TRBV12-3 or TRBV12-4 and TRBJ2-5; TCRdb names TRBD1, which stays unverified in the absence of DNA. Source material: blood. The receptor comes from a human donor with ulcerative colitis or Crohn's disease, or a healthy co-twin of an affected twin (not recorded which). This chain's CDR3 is CASRETGRGETQYF.